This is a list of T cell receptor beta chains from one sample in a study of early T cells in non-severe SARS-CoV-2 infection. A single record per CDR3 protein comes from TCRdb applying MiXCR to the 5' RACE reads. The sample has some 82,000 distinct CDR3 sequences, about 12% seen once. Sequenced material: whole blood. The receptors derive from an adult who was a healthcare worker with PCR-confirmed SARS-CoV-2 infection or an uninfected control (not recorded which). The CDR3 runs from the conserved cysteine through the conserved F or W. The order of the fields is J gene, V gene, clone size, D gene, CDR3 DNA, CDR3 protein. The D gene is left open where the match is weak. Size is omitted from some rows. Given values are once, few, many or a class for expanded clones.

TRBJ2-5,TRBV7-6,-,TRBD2,TGTGCCAGCAGCCGCAGACTAGCGGGGGAGCAAGAGACCCAGTACTTC,CASSRRLAGEQETQYF
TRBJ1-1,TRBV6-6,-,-,TGTGCCAGCATCCCCGGGGCACGGTTGATGAACACTGAAGCTTTCTTT,CASIPGARLMNTEAFF
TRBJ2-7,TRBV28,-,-,TGTGCCAGCTTTAAGACAGGAGTTTACGAGCAGTACTTC,CASFKTGVYEQYF
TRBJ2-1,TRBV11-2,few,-,TGTGCCAGCAGCCTCCCGGGTCCCGGGAAGTTCTTC,CASSLPGPGKFF
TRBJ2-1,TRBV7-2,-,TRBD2,TGTGCCAGCAGCTCCCCGGCTAGCGGGGGGTCGTTTTACAATGAGCAGTTCTTC,CASSSPASGGSFYNEQFF
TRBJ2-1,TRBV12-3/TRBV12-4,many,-,TGTGCCAGCAGTTCGGGGTTCGGACCAGTTATCAATGAGCAGTTCTTC,CASSSGFGPVINEQFF
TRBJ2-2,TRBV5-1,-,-,TGCGCCAGCATGGAGGGAACGAGGACCGGGGAGCTGTTTTTT,CASMEGTRTGELFF
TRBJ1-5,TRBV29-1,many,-,TGCAGCGTCGACGCCGTGGTCGATCAGCCCCAGCATTTT,CSVDAVVDQPQHF
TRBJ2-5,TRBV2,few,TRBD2,TGTGCCAGCAGTCCCACTAGCGGGGGGCCCGCTCGCGAGACCCAGTACTTC,CASSPTSGGPARETQYF
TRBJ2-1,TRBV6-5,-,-,TGTGCCAGCAGTCTTACAGGGCCCCGATACAATGAGCAGTTCTTC,CASSLTGPRYNEQFF
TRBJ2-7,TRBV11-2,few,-,TGTGCCACCTCCGAGGATGGCCACTACGAGCAGTACTTC,CATSEDGHYEQYF
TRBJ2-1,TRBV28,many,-,TGTGCCAGCATCCAAGGGGACTCGGCCTACAATGAGCAGTTCTTC,CASIQGDSAYNEQFF
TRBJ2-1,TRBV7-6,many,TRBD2,TGTGCCAGCAGCGGACTAGCGGGGGGGCGAAATGAGCAGTTCTTC,CASSGLAGGRNEQFF
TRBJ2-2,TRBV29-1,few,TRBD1,TGCAGCGTGACAGGGGGATCCGGGGAGCTGTTTTTT,CSVTGGSGELFF
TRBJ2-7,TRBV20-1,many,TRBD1,TGCAGTGGAACCGACAGGGCATACGAGCAGTACTTC,CSGTDRAYEQYF
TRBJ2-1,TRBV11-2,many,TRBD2,TGTGCCAGCAGCTTCGGACTAGCGGGAGAAACGTTCTTC,CASSFGLAGETFF
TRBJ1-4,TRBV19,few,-,TGTGCCAGTAGTAGGGGGAACCTTAATGAAAAACTGTTTTTT,CASSRGNLNEKLFF
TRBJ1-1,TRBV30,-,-,TGTGCCTGGAGGGACCTAGGACAGCCGAACACTGAAGCTTTCTTT,CAWRDLGQPNTEAFF
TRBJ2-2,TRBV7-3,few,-,TGTGCCAGCAGCTTTATGGGAGGCGGGGAGCTGTTTTTT,CASSFMGGGELFF
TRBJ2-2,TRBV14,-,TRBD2,TGTGCCAGCAGCTGGACTAGCGGGAGTCGCACCGGGGAGCTGTTTTTT,CASSWTSGSRTGELFF
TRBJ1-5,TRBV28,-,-,TGTGCCAGCAGTCCGCACCAGGGTCTTCAGCCCCAGCATTTT,CASSPHQGLQPQHF
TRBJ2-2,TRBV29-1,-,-,TGCAGCGTGGACATTTGGAACACCGGGGAGCTGTTTTTT,CSVDIWNTGELFF
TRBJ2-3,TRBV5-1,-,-,TGCACCAGCAGCTTGTGGGCAGGCACAGATACGCAGTATTTT,CTSSLWAGTDTQYF
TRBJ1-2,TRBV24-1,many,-,TGTGCCACCAGTGATTCAGAGTCTCGAGGGGGCTATGGCTACACCTTC,CATSDSESRGGYGYTF
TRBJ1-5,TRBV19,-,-,TGTGCCAGTAGCACGCCAAACAGAAATCAGCCCCAGCATTTT,CASSTPNRNQPQHF
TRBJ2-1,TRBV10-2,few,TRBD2,TGCGCCAGCAGGACTAGCGGGGGACCGCCCCAGAGCAATGAGCAGTTCTTC,CASRTSGGPPQSNEQFF
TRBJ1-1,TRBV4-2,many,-,TGTGCCAGCAGCCCCCTAGGGGGAACTGAAGCTTTCTTT,CASSPLGGTEAFF
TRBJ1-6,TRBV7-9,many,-,TGTGCCAGCAGCTCCTGGCTAGGACAGAGAAGTTCACCCCTCCACTTT,CASSSWLGQRSSPLHF
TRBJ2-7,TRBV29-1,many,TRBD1,TGCAGCGTTATGGGTTCGTCGGGGACAGGGACGTACGAGCAGTACTTC,CSVMGSSGTGTYEQYF
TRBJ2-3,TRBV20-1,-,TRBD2,TGCAGTGCTAGACTCGGGGCGGGAGTAAAAGATACGCAGTATTTT,CSARLGAGVKDTQYF
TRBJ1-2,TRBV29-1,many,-,TGCAGCGTGACCCCGGGGGCAGCCTATGGCTACACCTTC,CSVTPGAAYGYTF
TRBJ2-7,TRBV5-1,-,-,TGCGCCAGCAGAGGCTCCTACGAGCAGTACTTC,CASRGSYEQYF
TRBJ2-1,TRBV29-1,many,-,TGCAGCGTTGAAGAGTTGGACCTCCGTTTCTTC,CSVEELDLRFF
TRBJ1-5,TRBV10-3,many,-,TGTGCCATCAGTGCCGGGGGCCATCAGCCCCAGCATTTT,CAISAGGHQPQHF
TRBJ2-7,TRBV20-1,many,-,TGCAGTGCTAGAGATAATCGAAGGAACTACGAGCAGTACTTC,CSARDNRRNYEQYF
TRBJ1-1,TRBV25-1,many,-,TGTGCCAGCAGGAGGTACACTGAAGCTTTCTTT,CASRRYTEAFF
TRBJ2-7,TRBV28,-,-,TGTGCCTCTAAACCAGGATCTTTACCAGTTGAGCAGTACTTC,CASKPGSLPVEQYF
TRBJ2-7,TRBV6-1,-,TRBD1,TGTGCCAGCAAACTGGGACAGGGATACGAGCAGTACTTC,CASKLGQGYEQYF
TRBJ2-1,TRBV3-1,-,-,TGTGCCAGCAGTCCTCTCGGACATGAGCAGTTCTTC,CASSPLGHEQFF
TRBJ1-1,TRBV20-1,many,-,TGCAGTGCCGCGCCCGACGGAGACACTGAAGCTTTCTTT,CSAAPDGDTEAFF
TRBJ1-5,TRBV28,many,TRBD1,TGTGCCAGCAGTCCCGGGACAGGTGGCAATCAGCCCCAGCATTTT,CASSPGTGGNQPQHF
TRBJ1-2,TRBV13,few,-,TGTGCCAGCACCCCCCCCATGGAGTATGGCTACACCTTC,CASTPPMEYGYTF
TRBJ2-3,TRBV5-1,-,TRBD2,TGCGCCAGCAGCCCTTACTCGGGAGGGCCCACAGATACGCAGTATTTT,CASSPYSGGPTDTQYF
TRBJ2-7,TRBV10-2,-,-,TGCGCCAGCTCTATATACGGGACCACCTACGAGCAGTACTTC,CASSIYGTTYEQYF